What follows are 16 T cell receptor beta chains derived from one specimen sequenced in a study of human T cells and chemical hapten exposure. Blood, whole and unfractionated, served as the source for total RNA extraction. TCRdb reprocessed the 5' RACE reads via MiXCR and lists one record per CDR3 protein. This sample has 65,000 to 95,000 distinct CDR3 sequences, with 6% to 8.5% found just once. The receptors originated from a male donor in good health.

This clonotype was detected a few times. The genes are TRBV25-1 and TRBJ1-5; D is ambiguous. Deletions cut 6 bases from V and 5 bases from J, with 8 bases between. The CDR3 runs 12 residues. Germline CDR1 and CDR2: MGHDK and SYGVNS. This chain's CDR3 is CASSEGYQPQHF. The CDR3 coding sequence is TGTGCCAGCAGCGAAGGGTATCAGCCCCAGCATTTT. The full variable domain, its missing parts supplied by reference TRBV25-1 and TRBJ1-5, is EADIYQTPRYLVIGTGKKITLECSQTMGHDKMYWYQQDPGMELHLIHYSYGVNSTEKGDLSSESTVSRIRTEHFPLTLESARPSHTSQYLCASSEGYQPQHFGDGTRLSIL.

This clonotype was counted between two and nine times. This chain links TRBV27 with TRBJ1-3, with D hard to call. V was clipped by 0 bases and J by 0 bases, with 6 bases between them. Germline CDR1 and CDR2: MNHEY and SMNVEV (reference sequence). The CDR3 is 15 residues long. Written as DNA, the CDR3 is TGTGCCAGCAGTTTATCCGCAGACTCTGGAAACACCATATATTTT. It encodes CASSLSADSGNTIYF.

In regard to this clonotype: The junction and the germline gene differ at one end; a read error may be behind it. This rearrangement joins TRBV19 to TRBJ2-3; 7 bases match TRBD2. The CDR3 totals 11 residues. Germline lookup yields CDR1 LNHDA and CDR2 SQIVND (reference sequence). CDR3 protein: CASSGGTASSF. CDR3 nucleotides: TGTGCCAGTAGCGGGGGGACCGCTTCTTCCTTT.

The CDR3 nucleotides read TGTGCCAGCAGCTTAGGAAACCTCCACACCTTC. It translates to CASSLGNLHTF. This chain connects TRBV11-2 to TRBJ1-2; no firm D call. Per germline, CDR1 SGHAT and CDR2 FQNNGV. V was pared by 1 base and J by 12 bases, with 9 bases between. This CDR3 has 11 residues.

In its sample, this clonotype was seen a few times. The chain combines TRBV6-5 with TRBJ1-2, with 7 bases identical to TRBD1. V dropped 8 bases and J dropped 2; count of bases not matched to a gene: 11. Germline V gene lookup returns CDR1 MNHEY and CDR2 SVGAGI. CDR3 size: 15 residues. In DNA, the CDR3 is TGTGCCAGCCGGGCGGCAGGGGGTTCCAACTATGGCTACACCTTC. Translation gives CASRAAGGSNYGYTF.

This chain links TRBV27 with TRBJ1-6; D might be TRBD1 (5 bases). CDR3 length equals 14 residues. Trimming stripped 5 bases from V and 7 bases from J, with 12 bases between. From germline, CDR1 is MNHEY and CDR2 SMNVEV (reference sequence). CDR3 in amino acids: CASSRDGLNSPLHF. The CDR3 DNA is TGTGCCAGCAGTCGGGACGGCCTAAATTCACCCCTCCACTTT.

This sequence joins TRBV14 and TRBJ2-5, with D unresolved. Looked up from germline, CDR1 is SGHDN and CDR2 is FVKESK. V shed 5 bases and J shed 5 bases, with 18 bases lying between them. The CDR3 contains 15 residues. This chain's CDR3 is CASSFLSLTTETQYF. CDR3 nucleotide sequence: TGTGCCAGCAGCTTCCTGAGTCTCACCACGGAGACCCAGTACTTC.

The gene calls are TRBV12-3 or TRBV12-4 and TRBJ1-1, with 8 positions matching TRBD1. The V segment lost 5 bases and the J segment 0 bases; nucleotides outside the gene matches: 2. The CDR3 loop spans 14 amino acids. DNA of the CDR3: TGTGCCAGCAGTCCGACAGGGGTGAACACTGAAGCTTTCTTT. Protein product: CASSPTGVNTEAFF.

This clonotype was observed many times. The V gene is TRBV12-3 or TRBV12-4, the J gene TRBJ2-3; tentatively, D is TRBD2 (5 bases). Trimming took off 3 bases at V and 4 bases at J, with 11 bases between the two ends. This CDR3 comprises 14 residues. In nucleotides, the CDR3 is TGTGCCAGCAGTTTCTCGGGGAACCCAGATACGCAGTATTTT. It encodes CASSFSGNPDTQYF.

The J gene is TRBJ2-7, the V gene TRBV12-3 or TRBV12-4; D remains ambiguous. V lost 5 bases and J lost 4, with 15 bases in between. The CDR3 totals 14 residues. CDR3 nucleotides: TGTGCCAGCAGTCCGGACGGATCCCTATACGAGCAGTACTTC. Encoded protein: CASSPDGSLYEQYF.

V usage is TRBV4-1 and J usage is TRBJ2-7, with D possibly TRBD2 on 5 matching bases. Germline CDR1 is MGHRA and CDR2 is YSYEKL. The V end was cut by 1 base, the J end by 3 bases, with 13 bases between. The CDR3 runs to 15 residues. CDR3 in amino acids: CASSQVSGMDYEQYF. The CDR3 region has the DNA TGCGCCAGCAGCCAAGTCAGCGGCATGGACTACGAGCAGTACTTC.

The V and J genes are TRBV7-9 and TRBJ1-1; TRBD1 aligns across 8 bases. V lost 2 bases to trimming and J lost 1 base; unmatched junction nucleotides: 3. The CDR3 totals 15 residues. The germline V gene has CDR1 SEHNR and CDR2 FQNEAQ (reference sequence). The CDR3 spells CASSLPTGANTEAFF. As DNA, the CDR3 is TGTGCCAGCAGCTTACCGACAGGGGCGAACACTGAAGCTTTCTTT.

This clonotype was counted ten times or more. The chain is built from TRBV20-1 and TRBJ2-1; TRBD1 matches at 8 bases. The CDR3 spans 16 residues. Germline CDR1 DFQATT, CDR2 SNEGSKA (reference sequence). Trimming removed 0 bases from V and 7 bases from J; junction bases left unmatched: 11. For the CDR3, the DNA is TGCAGTGCTAGAGATCGCGCTGGACAGGGCAGTAATGAGCAGTTCTTC. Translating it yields CSARDRAGQGSNEQFF.

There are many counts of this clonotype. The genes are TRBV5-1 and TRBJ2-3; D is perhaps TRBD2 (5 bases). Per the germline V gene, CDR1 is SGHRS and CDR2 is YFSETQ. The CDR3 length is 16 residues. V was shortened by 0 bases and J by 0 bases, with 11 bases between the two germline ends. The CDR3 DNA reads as TGCGCCAGCAGCTTGGGTGATTGGGAGAGCACAGATACGCAGTATTTT. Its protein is CASSLGDWESTDTQYF. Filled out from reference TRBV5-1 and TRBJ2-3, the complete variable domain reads KAGVTQTPRYLIKTRGQQVTLSCSPISGHRSVSWYQQTPGQGLQFLFEYFSETQRNKGNFPGRFSGRQFSNSRSEMNVSTLELGDSALYLCASSLGDWESTDTQYFGPGTRLTVL.

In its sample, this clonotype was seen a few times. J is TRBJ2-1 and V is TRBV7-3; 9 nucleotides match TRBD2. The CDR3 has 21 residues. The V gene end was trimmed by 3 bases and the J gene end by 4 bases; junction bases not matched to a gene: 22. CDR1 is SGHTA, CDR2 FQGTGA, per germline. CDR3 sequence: CASSLGFRGGETATSYNEQFF. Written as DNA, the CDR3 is TGTGCCAGCAGCTTGGGATTTCGCGGGGGGGAGACAGCGACGAGTTACAATGAGCAGTTCTTC. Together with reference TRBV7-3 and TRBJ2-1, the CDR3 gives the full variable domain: GAGVSQTPSNKVTEKGKYVELRCDPISGHTALYWYRQSLGQGPEFLIYFQGTGAADDSGLPNDRFFAVRPEGSVSTLKIQRTERGDSAVYLCASSLGFRGGETATSYNEQFFGPGTRLTVL.

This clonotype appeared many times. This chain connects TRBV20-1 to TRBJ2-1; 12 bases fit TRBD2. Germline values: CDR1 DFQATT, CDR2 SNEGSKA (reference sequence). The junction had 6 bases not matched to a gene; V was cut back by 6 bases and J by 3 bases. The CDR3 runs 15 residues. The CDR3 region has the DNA TGCAGTGCCACACTAGCGGGAGGATACTACAATGAGCAGTTCTTC. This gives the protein CSATLAGGYYNEQFF.